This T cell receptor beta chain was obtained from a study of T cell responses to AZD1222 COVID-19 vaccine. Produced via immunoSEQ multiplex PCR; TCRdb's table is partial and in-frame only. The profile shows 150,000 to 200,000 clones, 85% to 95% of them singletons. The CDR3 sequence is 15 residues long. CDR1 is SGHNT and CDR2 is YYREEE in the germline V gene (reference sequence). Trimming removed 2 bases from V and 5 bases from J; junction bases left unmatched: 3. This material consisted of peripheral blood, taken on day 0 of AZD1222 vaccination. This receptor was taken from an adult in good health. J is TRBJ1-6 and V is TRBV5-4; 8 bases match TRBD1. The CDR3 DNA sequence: TGTGCCAGCAGCTTCGGACAGGGACATAATTCACCCCTCCACTTT. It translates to CASSFGQGHNSPLHF.